These 7 T cell receptor beta chains share one sample of origin, sequenced in a study of CD8+ T cells in alopecia areata. The treatment here: oral pan-JAK inhibitor, 5-10 mg twice daily. RNA, once extracted, was reverse transcribed into cDNA for use as the sequencing template. Here immunoSEQ multiplex PCR was the method, and the copy in TCRdb shows in-frame clones only, minus some. Of about 290,000 clones detected, roughly 64% appear once; the ten largest clones hold under 2%. The specimen comprised CD4+ T cells sorted from blood, sampled at week 24, from a patient treated with tofacitinib. These receptors came from a human donor with alopecia areata.

The rearrangement links TRBV15 to TRBJ1-2; D call uncertain. This CDR3 is 15 amino acids long. The germline CDR1 and CDR2 sequences are LNHNV and YYDKDF (reference sequence). The V and J ends lost 1 base and 0 bases respectively, with 9 bases between them. The CDR3: CATSRGLGSNYGYTF. CDR3 nucleotides: TGTGCCACCAGCAGAGGGTTGGGTTCTAACTATGGCTACACCTTC.

This clone was found a few times. The chain uses TRBV13 and TRBJ2-7; 7 bases are shared with TRBD1. In germline, CDR1 is PRHDT, CDR2 FYEKMQ (reference sequence). The junction had 7 bases not matched to a gene; V was cut back by 5 bases and J by 3 bases. The CDR3 length is 14 residues. The DNA for the CDR3 is TGTGCCAGCAGCCTCCAACAGGGGTACTACGAGCAGTACTTC. Residues: CASSLQQGYYEQYF.

The CDR3 loop is CASSAAGGSPGGYTF. Written as DNA, the CDR3 is TGTGCCAGCAGCGCGGCAGGGGGCTCCCCGGGGGGCTACACCTTC. The V call is TRBV7-2, the J call TRBJ1-2; TRBD1 aligns across 8 bases. Looked up from germline, CDR1 is SGHTA and CDR2 is FQGNSA. CDR3 length: 15 residues. Trimming at V came to 5 bases and at J to 8 bases, leaving 13 bases not matched to a gene.

This clone was counted a few times. V gene TRBV7-9 combines with J gene TRBJ2-3; D is ambiguous. V was cut by 6 bases and J by 6 bases, with 19 bases left in between. There are 15 residues in the CDR3. CDR1 SEHNR and CDR2 FQNEAQ come from the germline V gene (reference sequence). The CDR3: CASRPWLDQKDTQYF. CDR3 nucleotide sequence: TGTGCCAGCAGGCCCTGGCTCGACCAGAAGGATACGCAGTATTTT.

The chain uses TRBV7-2 and TRBJ2-7; D not resolved. CDR3 length: 15 amino acids. Germline CDR1 and CDR2: SGHTA and FQGNSA. The V end lost 5 bases, the J end lost 9 bases, and 23 bases lay between the germline ends. CDR3 DNA sequence: TGTGCCAGCAGCCCGCGCCCCCCGCAGGCGTTAGGGCAGTACTTC. Amino acid sequence: CASSPRPPQALGQYF.

Regarding this clone: The junction shows a germline mismatch at one end, possibly a read error. V gene TRBV30 combines with J gene TRBJ2-7; D might be TRBD1 (6 bases). CDR3 length: 11 residues. Germline CDR1 GTSNPN, CDR2 SVGIG (reference sequence). The CDR3 spells CAWRTQGTNGF. The CDR3 coding sequence is TGTGCCTGGAGGACACAGGGAACGAATGGCTTC. Together with reference TRBV30 and TRBJ2-7, the CDR3 gives the full variable domain: SQTIHQWPATLVQPVGSPLSLECTVEGTSNPNLYWYRQAAGRGLQLLFYSVGIGQISSEVPQNLSASRPQDRQFILSSKKLLLSDSGFYLCAWRTQGTNGFGPGTRLTVT.

This clone has only a few counts. The chain combines TRBV15 with TRBJ2-1; weak D call: TRBD1 (5 bases). Germline V gene sequence: CDR1 LNHNV, CDR2 YYDKDF (reference sequence). The length of the CDR3 is 17 residues. V was shortened by 7 bases and J by 0 bases, with 19 bases between the two germline ends. This CDR3 is CATTDVGATSSYNEQFF. DNA for the CDR3: TGTGCCACCACGGATGTTGGGGCGACGAGCTCCTACAATGAGCAGTTCTTC.